These T cell receptor beta chains were read from a single sample in a study of blood T cell dynamics during melanoma immunotherapy. Using immunoSEQ multiplex PCR, the repertoire was profiled, and TCRdb retains in-frame clones only, with some absent. The sample has 11,000 to 15,000 clones, about nine tenths seen once. The sample here was blood, taken from a patient treated with checkpoint blockade. The receptor set was obtained from a human donor with melanoma. The CDR3 runs from the conserved cysteine through the conserved F or W. The order of the fields is D gene, V gene, clone size, J gene, CDR3 protein, CDR3 DNA. D genes are given only for firm matches. Clone size is not always given. Where it is, it says once, few, many or a class for expanded clones.

TRBD1	TRBV9	.	TRBJ2-5	CASNRGPQETQYF	TGTGCCAGCAACAGGGGACCCCAAGAGACCCAGTACTTC
TRBD2	TRBV5-4	.	TRBJ2-3	CASSPSGATGTDTQYF	TGTGCCAGCAGCCCTAGCGGGGCAACGGGCACAGATACGCAGTATTTT
.	TRBV7-2	once	TRBJ2-1	CASSLSVGEQFF	TGTGCCAGCAGCTTGAGCGTAGGCGAGCAGTTCTTC
.	TRBV5-1	.	TRBJ1-3	CASSFAGSGSGNTIYF	TGCGCCAGCAGCTTCGCAGGGTCCGGCTCTGGAAACACCATATATTTT
.	TRBV2	few	TRBJ1-2	CASSEASSRGRGYTF	TGTGCCAGCAGTGAAGCGTCATCCCGGGGTCGCGGCTACACCTTC
TRBD2	TRBV30	.	TRBJ2-1	CAWSRLAGYNEQFF	TGTGCCTGGAGCAGACTAGCGGGGTACAATGAGCAGTTCTTC
.	TRBV18	.	TRBJ1-1	CASSTRTTDEAFF	TGTGCCAGCTCAACCAGGACAACCGATGAAGCTTTCTTT
TRBD2	TRBV4-2	.	TRBJ2-1	CASSRGPSGGASYNEQFF	TGTGCCAGCAGCCGGGGGCCGAGCGGGGGGGCCTCCTACAATGAGCAGTTCTTC
.	TRBV5-6	.	TRBJ1-2	CASSHRGRPGYTF	TGTGCCAGCAGCCATCGGGGCCGACCGGGCTACACCTTC
.	TRBV18	.	TRBJ1-6	CASSPRRVGDSSYNSPLHF	TGTGCCAGCTCACCACGCAGGGTGGGAGATAGTTCCTATAATTCACCCCTCCACTTT
TRBD2	TRBV7-2	.	TRBJ2-2	CASSLSLAGVYTGELFF	TGTGCCAGCAGCTTAAGTCTAGCGGGGGTGTACACCGGGGAGCTGTTTTTT
.	TRBV29-1	.	TRBJ1-4	CSVEVAEKLFF	TGCAGCGTTGAAGTCGCTGAAAAACTGTTTTTT
TRBD1	TRBV7-3	.	TRBJ1-1	CASSPDRGAEAFF	TGTGCCAGCAGCCCCGACAGGGGCGCTGAAGCTTTCTTT
TRBD2	TRBV5-6	.	TRBJ2-7	CASSSPQASGDRTYEQYF	TGTGCCAGCAGCTCCCCTCAAGCTAGCGGCGATCGGACCTACGAGCAGTACTTC